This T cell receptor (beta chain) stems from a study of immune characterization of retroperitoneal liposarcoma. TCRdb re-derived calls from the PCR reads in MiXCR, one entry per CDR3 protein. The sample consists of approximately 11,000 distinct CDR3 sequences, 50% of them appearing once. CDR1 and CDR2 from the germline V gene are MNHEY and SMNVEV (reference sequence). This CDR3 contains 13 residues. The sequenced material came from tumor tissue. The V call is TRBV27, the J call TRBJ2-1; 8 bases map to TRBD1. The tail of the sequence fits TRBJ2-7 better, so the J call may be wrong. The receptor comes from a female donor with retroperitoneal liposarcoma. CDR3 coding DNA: TGTGCCAGCAGTTCAAGACAGGGGACCGGGCAGTACTTC. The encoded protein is CASSSRQGTGQYF.